Listed here are 8 T cell receptor beta chains from one sample, sequenced in a study of CD8 T cells in ankylosing spondylitis. TCRdb itself ran the 5' RACE reads through MiXCR, one entry per CDR3 protein. The top ten hold 9.5% to 15% of the sample, which has around 130,000 distinct CDR3 sequences, roughly 6.6% seen once. Sequencing was done on a sample of blood, either unsorted or a sorted T cell fraction (not recorded which). Receptor source: a male donor with ankylosing spondylitis or in good health (not recorded which).

This clonotype was found many times. The chain recombines TRBV5-1 with TRBJ2-2, with 11 bases aligning to TRBD1. The CDR3 spans 16 residues. Germline V gene data show CDR1 as SGHRS and CDR2 as YFSETQ. Losses at the gene ends were 3 bases for V and 3 bases for J; bases not matched to a gene: 4. CDR3 residues: CASSSGTGGYTGELFF. CDR3 bases: TGCGCCAGCAGCTCTGGGACAGGGGGTTACACCGGGGAGCTGTTTTTT.

The table lists this clonotype with many counts. V and J are TRBV5-1 and TRBJ1-1; D might be TRBD1 (6 bases). This CDR3 comprises 14 residues. Germline V gene sequence: CDR1 SGHRS, CDR2 YFSETQ. Between the trimmed V and J ends, which lost 0 bases and 4 bases, there was a span of 10 bases. The CDR3 here is CASSLAGQPTEAFF. CDR3 DNA: TGCGCCAGCAGCTTGGCCGGACAGCCCACTGAAGCTTTCTTT.

This clonotype was seen repeatedly, ten times or more. The chain has TRBV12-3 or TRBV12-4 and TRBJ2-7, with D possibly TRBD1 on 5 matching bases. Trimming stripped 6 bases from V and 3 bases from J, with 9 bases between. The CDR3 totals 12 residues. Here the CDR3 DNA reads TGTGCCAGCAGCCCGACAGTCTACGAGCAGTACTTC. Translated, it gives CASSPTVYEQYF.

This clonotype was counted many times. The chain joins TRBV20-1 to TRBJ2-1, with 10 bases aligning to TRBD2. CDR1 and CDR2 from the germline V gene are DFQATT and SNEGSKA (reference sequence). The CDR3 is made up of 14 amino acids. Trimming cost V 2 bases and J 5 bases; bases outside gene matches: 3. CDR3 in DNA: TGCAGTGCTAGATGGCTAGCGGGAGACAATGAGCAGTTCTTC. It is translated as CSARWLAGDNEQFF.

Comments on this clonotype: The junction and the germline gene differ at one end; a read error may be behind it. V is TRBV20-1 and J is TRBJ2-1; 8 nucleotides line up with TRBD2. Germline CDR1 DFQATT, CDR2 SNEGSKA (reference sequence). The CDR3 extends over 16 amino acids. CDR3 in DNA: TGCAGTGCTAGAGATCTCGTACTAGCGGAGTACAATGTGCAGTTCTTC. This translates into CSARDLVLAEYNVQFF.

This clonotype came up many times. J is TRBJ2-3 and V is TRBV20-1; D unresolved. Per the germline V gene, CDR1 is DFQATT and CDR2 is SNEGSKA (reference sequence). V lost 6 bases and J lost 4, with 11 bases in between. The CDR3 contains 12 residues. The CDR3 bases are TGCAGTGCCCCGGCAGGCTCAGATACGCAGTATTTT. Protein product: CSAPAGSDTQYF.

This clonotype was counted at least ten times. The V gene is TRBV7-2, the J gene TRBJ2-2; D is unresolved. This CDR3 contains 13 residues. Germline CDR1 SGHTA, CDR2 FQGNSA. Trimming shortened V by 3 bases and J by 7 bases, and 9 bases separated the two germline ends. CDR3 sequence (DNA): TGTGCCAGCAGCTTTGTACTGGACGGGGAGCTGTTTTTT. Protein product: CASSFVLDGELFF.

Ten or more counts support this clonotype. CDR3 sequence (DNA): TGTGCCAGCAGTTTTCCCCCTAGAGATACGCAGTATTTT. It yields the protein CASSFPPRDTQYF. The V call is TRBV12-3 or TRBV12-4, the J call TRBJ2-3, with unresolved D. V was trimmed by 3 bases and J by 5 bases, leaving 9 bases between them. CDR3 length: 13 residues.